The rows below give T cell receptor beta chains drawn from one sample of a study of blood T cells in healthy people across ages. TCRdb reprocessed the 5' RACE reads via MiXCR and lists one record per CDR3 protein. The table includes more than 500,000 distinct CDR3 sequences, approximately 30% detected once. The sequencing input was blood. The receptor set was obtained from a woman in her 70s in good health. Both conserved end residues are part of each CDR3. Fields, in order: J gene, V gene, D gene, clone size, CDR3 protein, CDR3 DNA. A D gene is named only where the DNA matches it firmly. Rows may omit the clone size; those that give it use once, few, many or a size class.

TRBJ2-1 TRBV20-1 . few CSAPWGSSYNEQFF TGCAGTGCCCCTTGGGGGAGCTCCTACAATGAGCAGTTCTTC
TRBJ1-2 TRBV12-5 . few CASGLAESYGYTF TGTGCTAGTGGTTTAGCGGAGAGCTATGGCTACACCTTC
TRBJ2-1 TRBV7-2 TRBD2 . CASSLERAGRPWQFF TGTGCCAGCAGCTTAGAGCGAGCGGGAAGGCCGTGGCAGTTCTTC
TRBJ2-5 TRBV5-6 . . CASSSQYRGDQETQYF TGTGCCAGCAGCAGTCAGTATAGAGGAGACCAAGAGACCCAGTACTTC
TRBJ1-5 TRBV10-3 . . CAISDGQGYQPQHF TGTGCCATCAGTGATGGTCAGGGCTATCAGCCCCAGCATTTT
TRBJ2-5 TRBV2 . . CASREWAQETQYF TGTGCCAGCAGGGAGTGGGCCCAAGAGACCCAGTACTTC
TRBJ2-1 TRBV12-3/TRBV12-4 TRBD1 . CASSTEQTGGGQFF TGTGCCAGCAGTACGGAACAAACAGGGGGCGGGCAGTTCTTC
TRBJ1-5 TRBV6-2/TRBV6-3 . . CATSRSLSNQPQHF TGTGCCACCTCGAGGAGCCTTAGCAATCAGCCCCAGCATTTT
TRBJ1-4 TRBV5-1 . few CASSLEGIDEKLFF TGCGCCAGCAGCTTGGAGGGAATTGATGAAAAACTGTTTTTT
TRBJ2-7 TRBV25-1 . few CASSDSVSYEQYF TGTGCCAGCAGTGACTCGGTCTCTTACGAGCAGTACTTC
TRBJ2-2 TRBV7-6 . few CASSLAEGTGELFF TGTGCCAGCAGCTTAGCGGAGGGAACCGGGGAGCTGTTTTTT
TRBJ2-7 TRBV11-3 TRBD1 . CASSLEIYGTDSYEQYF TGTGCCAGCAGCTTAGAGATTTATGGGACAGACTCCTACGAGCAGTACTTC
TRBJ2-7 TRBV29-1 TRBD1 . CSVEDRSGSYEQYF TGCAGCGTTGAGGACAGGAGTGGCTCCTACGAGCAGTACTTC
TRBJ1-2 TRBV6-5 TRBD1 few CASSTGQGVGYTF TGTGCCAGCAGTACCGGACAGGGTGTCGGCTACACCTTC
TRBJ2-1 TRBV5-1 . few CASLQGSGNEQFF TGCGCCAGTCTGCAAGGTTCCGGGAATGAGCAGTTCTTC
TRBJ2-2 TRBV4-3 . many CASSQELDRVTAELFF TGCGCCAGCAGCCAAGAACTGGACAGAGTAACGGCGGAGCTGTTTTTT
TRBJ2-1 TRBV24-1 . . CATSDGEAPSYNEQFF TGTGCCACCAGTGATGGAGAGGCCCCCTCCTACAATGAGCAGTTCTTC
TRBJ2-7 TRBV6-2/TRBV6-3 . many CASSRVAYEQYF TGTGCCAGCAGCCGAGTCGCCTACGAGCAGTACTTC
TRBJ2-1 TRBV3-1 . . CASSQDRARSYEQFF TGTGCCAGCAGCCAAGATCGGGCTAGGTCCTATGAGCAGTTCTTC
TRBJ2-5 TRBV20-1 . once CSANQAGTQYF TGCAGTGCTAACCAAGCCGGGACCCAGTACTTC
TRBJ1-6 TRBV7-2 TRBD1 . CASSLVQGVGSPLHF TGTGCCAGCAGCTTAGTCCAGGGGGTAGGGTCACCCCTCCACTTT
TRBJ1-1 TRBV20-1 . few CSAQPPGTQNTEAFF TGCAGTGCTCAACCCCCCGGGACTCAGAACACTGAAGCTTTCTTT
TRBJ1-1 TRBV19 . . CATKLGVEAFF TGTGCCACCAAATTGGGAGTTGAAGCTTTCTTT
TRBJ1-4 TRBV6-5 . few CASSYSDGREKLFF TGTGCCAGCAGTTACTCGGACGGTAGAGAAAAACTGTTTTTT
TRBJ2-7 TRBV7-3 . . CASSLRGEGGSYEQYF TGTGCCAGCAGCTTAAGAGGGGAGGGGGGTAGTTACGAGCAGTACTTC
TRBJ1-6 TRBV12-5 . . CASGGRGVSSYNSPLHF TGTGCTAGTGGGGGCCGGGGGGTTTCGTCCTATAATTCACCCCTCCACTTT
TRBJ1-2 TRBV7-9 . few CASSLHVSSGYTF TGTGCCAGCAGCTTACATGTTTCGAGCGGCTACACCTTC
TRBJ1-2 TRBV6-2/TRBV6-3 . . CASRPAGENYGYTF TGTGCCAGCAGGCCCGCAGGGGAAAACTATGGCTACACCTTC
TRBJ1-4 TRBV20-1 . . CTARDRTRDEKLFF TGCACTGCTAGAGATCGCACTAGGGATGAAAAACTGTTTTTT
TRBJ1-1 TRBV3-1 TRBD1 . CASSRRDRGRLTEAFF TGTGCCAGCAGCCGCCGGGACAGGGGGCGGTTGACTGAAGCTTTCTTT
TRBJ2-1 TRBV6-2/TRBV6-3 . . CASSYGDSRREQFF TGTGCCAGCAGTTATGGTGACTCCCGAAGGGAGCAGTTCTTC
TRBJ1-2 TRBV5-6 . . CASSRGQLGYTF TGTGCCAGCAGCAGGGGCCAGCTTGGCTACACCTTC
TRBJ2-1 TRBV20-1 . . CSASGPYNEQFF TGCAGTGCATCCGGGCCCTACAATGAGCAGTTCTTC
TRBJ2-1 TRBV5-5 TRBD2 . CASSSAGPSYNEQFF TGTGCCAGCAGTTCAGCGGGACCCTCCTACAATGAGCAGTTCTTC
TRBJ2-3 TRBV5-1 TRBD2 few CASSPGTSGGDTQYF TGCGCCAGCAGCCCCGGGACTAGCGGGGGTGATACGCAGTATTTT
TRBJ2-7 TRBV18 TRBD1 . CASSMTGSGAYEQYF TGTGCCAGCTCCATGACAGGGTCTGGTGCCTATGAGCAGTACTTC
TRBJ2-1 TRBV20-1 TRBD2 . CSAPRGGRNEQFF TGCAGTGCTCCGCGGGGGGGTCGGAATGAGCAGTTCTTC
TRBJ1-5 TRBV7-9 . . CASSLAQDSNQPQHF TGTGCCAGCAGCTTAGCGCAGGATAGCAATCAGCCCCAGCATTTT
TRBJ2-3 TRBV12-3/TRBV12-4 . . CASSLKDTQYF TGTGCCAGCAGTTTAAAAGATACGCAGTATTTT
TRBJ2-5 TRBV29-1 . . CSVEDRDQETQYF TGCAGCGTTGAAGACAGGGACCAAGAGACCCAGTACTTC
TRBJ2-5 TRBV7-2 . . CASSLAYQSAAQYF TGTGCCAGCAGCTTAGCGTACCAGAGTGCGGCCCAGTACTTC
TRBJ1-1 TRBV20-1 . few CSAKSNTEAFF TGCAGTGCTAAGTCGAACACTGAAGCTTTCTTT
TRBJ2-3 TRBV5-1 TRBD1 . CASSLGQGMFDTQYF TGCGCCAGCAGCTTGGGACAGGGGATGTTTGATACGCAGTATTTT
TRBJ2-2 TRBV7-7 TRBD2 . CASSVGTSPVTGELFF TGTGCCAGCAGCGTCGGGACTAGCCCGGTCACCGGGGAGCTGTTTTTT
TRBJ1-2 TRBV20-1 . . CSARDAGNYGYTF TGCAGTGCTAGAGATGCAGGGAACTATGGCTACACCTTC
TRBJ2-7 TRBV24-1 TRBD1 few CATRDRGLGPYEQYF TGTGCCACCAGGGACAGGGGGTTGGGACCCTACGAGCAGTACTTC
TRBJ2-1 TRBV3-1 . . CASSQELSTEQFF TGTGCCAGCAGCCAGGAACTGTCAACTGAGCAGTTCTTC
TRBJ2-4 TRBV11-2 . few CASSRVSGDIQYF TGTGCCAGCAGCCGAGTCTCAGGGGACATTCAGTACTTC